This record looks at one T cell receptor (beta chain) sequence and its context. Its antigen is still unknown. The sample originates from a study of T cells in Graves' hyperthyroidism and ophthalmopathy. Germline CDR1 and CDR2: MGHDK and SYGVNS. V was pared by 3 bases and J by 3 bases, with 8 bases between. This CDR3 has 14 residues. Findings and caveats of the study: The model anticipated ophthalmopathy a median about six months pre-onset.

TCR beta CDR3 region amplification was performed from RNA transcripts. When the TCR CDR3 underwent first-round RT-PCR, the HTBI primer set was used. MiXCR was run by TCRdb on the multiplex PCR reads, yielding one entry per CDR3 protein. The table records roughly 380,000 distinct CDR3 sequences, roughly 13% of them present only once. The rearrangement joins TRBV25-1 to TRBJ2-2; D ambiguous. This clonotype originated in a woman aged 18 to 35 with Graves' hyperthyroidism. The sample comprised blood. CDR3 loop: CASSESRDTGELFF. The CDR3 DNA reads TGTGCCAGCAGTGAGAGTCGGGACACCGGGGAGCTGTTTTTT.